The rows below give T cell receptor beta chains drawn from one sample of a study of T cell changes during pregnancy in multiple sclerosis. Method: immunoSEQ multiplex PCR; TCRdb's copy keeps in-frame clones and lacks some. The table shows approximately 52,000 clones, with approximately 92% occurring only once. Sequencing was performed on CD4+ T cells from peripheral blood mononuclear cells, taken in the second trimester of pregnancy. The receptor source for this set is a female donor in good health, enrolled as a control in a pregnancy study. CDR3s include the opening cysteine and the closing phenylalanine or tryptophan. D genes are given only for firm matches. The size field is filled for only some rows; it gives once, few, many or a size class.

d_call	v_call	j_call	clone_size	cdr3_nt	cdr3_aa
TRBD2	TRBV4-1	TRBJ2-5	NA	TGCGCCAGCAGCCAAGTCCCGGACGGGGCGGGAGGGGGAGAGACCCAGTACTTC	CASSQVPDGAGGGETQYF
TRBD2	TRBV28	TRBJ2-1	NA	TGTGCCAGCGCCTTGGGGGGGACTAGCGGGAGAAATGAGCAGTTCTTC	CASALGGTSGRNEQFF
TRBD2	TRBV28	TRBJ2-7	NA	TGTGCCAGCAATCGGGCGGGAGGGGCCTACGAGCAGTACTTC	CASNRAGGAYEQYF
NA	TRBV7-2	TRBJ2-2	NA	TGTGCCAGCAGCTTAGGGCGACTAGCCGGGGAGCTGTTTTTT	CASSLGRLAGELFF
TRBD2	TRBV6-6	TRBJ2-1	NA	TGTGCCAGCACCCAGCAAGCGGGAGGGTTCAATGAGCAGTTCTTC	CASTQQAGGFNEQFF
NA	TRBV7-9	TRBJ1-2	NA	TGTGCCAGCAGCTTAGACACAGGGTATGGCTACACCTTC	CASSLDTGYGYTF
TRBD1	TRBV28	TRBJ2-7	NA	TGTGCCAGCAGTTTAGGAGTACGGGACAGGGGTGACTACGAGCAGTACTTC	CASSLGVRDRGDYEQYF
NA	TRBV27	TRBJ1-4	NA	TGTGCCAGCAGTTCCCAGGGCGCAACTAATGAAAAACTGTTTTTT	CASSSQGATNEKLFF
TRBD1	TRBV6-5	TRBJ1-2	NA	TGTGCCAGCACGACAGGGGTTTTTAACTATGGCTACACCTTC	CASTTGVFNYGYTF
NA	TRBV6-1	TRBJ2-3	NA	TGTGCCAGCAGTGAAGTGTTGGCGGGGAACACAGATACGCAGTATTTT	CASSEVLAGNTDTQYF
NA	TRBV28	TRBJ2-5	NA	TGTGCCAGCATCTCAGAGACCCAGTACTTC	CASISETQYF
NA	TRBV14	TRBJ1-1	NA	TGTGCCAGCAGCCAAGTGGGGAGCCGAACTGAAGCTTTCTTT	CASSQVGSRTEAFF
NA	TRBV28	TRBJ1-3	NA	TGTGCCAGCAGGGAGGCGGCATCTGGAAACACCATATATTTT	CASREAASGNTIYF
TRBD1	TRBV5-1	TRBJ1-4	NA	TGCGCCAGCAGCCCTGGGGTCGGGACAGGGATAGCTAATGAAAAACTGTTTTTT	CASSPGVGTGIANEKLFF
TRBD1	TRBV14	TRBJ1-1	few	TGTGCCAGCAGCCCGGACAGGGGTCGGGAAGCTTTCTTT	CASSPDRGREAFF
NA	TRBV4-2	TRBJ2-1	once	TGTGCCAGCAGCCAAGGGTTCGTCGCCAAGGGGAATGAGCAGTTCTTC	CASSQGFVAKGNEQFF
NA	TRBV30	TRBJ2-3	NA	TGTGCCTGGGGCCAGGGAGGAACAGATACGCAGTATTTT	CAWGQGGTDTQYF
NA	TRBV18	TRBJ1-3	NA	TGTGCCAGCTCACCGGGGGCGGCTGGAAACACCATATATTTT	CASSPGAAGNTIYF
TRBD2	TRBV10-3	TRBJ2-1	NA	TGTGCCACCTTAGCGGGAACTACCTACAATGAGCAGTTCTTC	CATLAGTTYNEQFF
TRBD2	TRBV5-1	TRBJ2-7	NA	TGCGCCAGCAGCTTGGAGGGGGGGACTAGCTACGAGCAGTACTTC	CASSLEGGTSYEQYF
NA	TRBV6-5	TRBJ2-7	NA	TGTGCCAGCAGCGACAGGCCGTCCTACGAGCAGTACTTC	CASSDRPSYEQYF
NA	TRBV7-9	TRBJ1-2	NA	TGTGCCAGCAGCTTAGGCGCGGCCTATGGCTACACCTTC	CASSLGAAYGYTF
TRBD2	TRBV28	TRBJ2-3	NA	TGTGCCAGCAGTTCGTCTACTAGCGGGAGAGGTAGGGATACGCAGTATTTT	CASSSSTSGRGRDTQYF
TRBD1	TRBV9	TRBJ1-2	NA	TGTGCCAGCAGCGTAAACAGGGGCAGGGGTGCCAACTGGGGCTATGGCTACACCTTC	CASSVNRGRGANWGYGYTF
NA	TRBV5-1	TRBJ1-3	NA	TGCGCCAGCAGCCCCGAGAGAACGGGAAACACCATATATTTT	CASSPERTGNTIYF
NA	TRBV28	TRBJ1-1	NA	TGTGCCAGCAGTTTATGGAAGTTTATAGAAATGAACACTGAAGCTTTCTTT	CASSLWKFIEMNTEAFF
TRBD1	TRBV28	TRBJ1-2	NA	TGTGCCAGCAGACCTACTGACAGGGGAGGAGATGGCTACACCTTC	CASRPTDRGGDGYTF
NA	TRBV7-2	TRBJ2-5	NA	TGTGCCAGCAGCTTGATTTGGAGCGGAATGAATGCCCAGTACTTC	CASSLIWSGMNAQYF
NA	TRBV5-1	TRBJ1-2	NA	TGCGCCAGCAGCTTGTCAGGCTATGGCTACACCTTC	CASSLSGYGYTF
TRBD2	TRBV28	TRBJ2-5	NA	TGTGCCGGGAGGGCAGCGTCAAAAGAGACCCAGTACTTC	CAGRAASKETQYF
NA	TRBV2	TRBJ2-1	NA	TGTGCCAGTCGGGATGAAGAATGGAACAATGAGCAGTTCTTC	CASRDEEWNNEQFF
TRBD1	TRBV18	TRBJ2-5	NA	TGTGCCAGCTCACCATTTACAGGGGGCCAAGAGACCCAGTACTTC	CASSPFTGGQETQYF
NA	TRBV7-2	TRBJ1-5	NA	TGTGCCAGCAGCTTACCTCCAGGGGCGCGGCAGCCCCAGCATTTT	CASSLPPGARQPQHF
TRBD1	TRBV28	TRBJ2-1	NA	TGTGCCAGCAGCTTCGCGGGACAGGGGGCAAATGAGCAGTTCTTC	CASSFAGQGANEQFF
NA	TRBV5-5	TRBJ1-4	NA	TGTGCCAGCAGCTTGTCGGGGGTGGAAAAACTGTTTTTT	CASSLSGVEKLFF
NA	TRBV7-8	TRBJ2-1	NA	TGTGCCAGCAGCCCGTGGACTGACCGCGGGAATGAGCAGTTCTTC	CASSPWTDRGNEQFF
NA	TRBV7-9	TRBJ1-2	NA	TGTGCCAGCACCCCCTCGGCAGGGGCTAACTATGGCTACACCTTC	CASTPSAGANYGYTF
NA	TRBV29-1	TRBJ1-2	NA	TGCAGCGCAACGGGGGGGGAGGAAGGGAACTATGGCTACACCTTC	CSATGGEEGNYGYTF
NA	TRBV7-2	TRBJ2-7	NA	TGTGCCAGCAGCTCCCTAGGGGGGGGCGGGACACTCGACGAGCAGTACTTC	CASSSLGGGGTLDEQYF
NA	TRBV7-2	TRBJ1-3	NA	TGTGCCAGCAGCTCAGACAGGGGAAACACCATATATTTT	CASSSDRGNTIYF
NA	TRBV28	TRBJ1-2	NA	TGTGCCAGCGAAGAGGTTAACTATGGCTACACCTTC	CASEEVNYGYTF
NA	TRBV6-1	TRBJ1-5	NA	TGTGCCAGCAGTGAACTCCTTACAGCCGCAGCTAATCAGCCCCAGCATTTT	CASSELLTAAANQPQHF